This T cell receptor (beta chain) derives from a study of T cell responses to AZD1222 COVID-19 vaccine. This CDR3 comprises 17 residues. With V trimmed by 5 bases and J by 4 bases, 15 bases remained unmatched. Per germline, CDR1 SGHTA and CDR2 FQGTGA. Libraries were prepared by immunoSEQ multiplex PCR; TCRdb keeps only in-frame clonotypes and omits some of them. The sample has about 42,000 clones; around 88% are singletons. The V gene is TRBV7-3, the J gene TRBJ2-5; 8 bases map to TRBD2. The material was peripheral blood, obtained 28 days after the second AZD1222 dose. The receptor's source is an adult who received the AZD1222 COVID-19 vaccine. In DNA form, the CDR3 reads TGTGCCAGCAGCCTGGGGTTATCGCGGGGGGCAGGAGAGACCCAGTACTTC. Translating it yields CASSLGLSRGAGETQYF.